Shown below are 24 T cell receptor beta chains from a single sample sequenced in a study of blood T cell repertoires in COVID-19. Some clones are missing from TCRdb's copy, which holds only in-frame ones; the method was immunoSEQ multiplex PCR. Seen here are about 260,000 clones, roughly 85% observed once, and the top ten hold about 4.9%. Sequenced input: peripheral blood. The receptor set was obtained from a man in his sixties who had recovered from COVID-19.

The genes are TRBV28 and TRBJ1-6; D is unresolved. The germline V and J ends were trimmed by 2 bases and 0 bases, with 5 bases remaining between them. The CDR3 loop spans 15 amino acids. Germline loops: CDR1 MDHEN, CDR2 SYDVKM. This CDR3 is CASSLDFSYNSPLHF. For the CDR3, the DNA is TGTGCCAGCAGTTTAGACTTCTCCTATAATTCACCCCTCCACTTT.

This clone appeared a few times. This sequence joins TRBV5-5 and TRBJ1-5; TRBD1 matches at 9 bases. Germline V lookup: CDR1 SGHKS, CDR2 YYEKEE (reference sequence). The CDR3 has 16 amino acids. The V and J ends lost 2 bases and 4 bases, in that order; junction bases with no gene match: 7. This CDR3 is CASSLTGTGMNQPQHF. The CDR3 DNA follows: TGTGCCAGCAGCTTAACCGGGACAGGGATGAATCAGCCCCAGCATTTT.

The chain carries TRBV20-1 and TRBJ2-6; 11 bases match TRBD1. Germline V CDR1 and CDR2: DFQATT, SNEGSKA (reference sequence). With 3 bases clipped from V and 4 bases from J, the junction kept 8 bases outside the gene matches. The CDR3 has 17 amino acids. CDR3: CSASLGTGGSGANVLTF. CDR3 DNA: TGCAGTGCTAGTTTGGGGACAGGGGGATCGGGGGCCAACGTCCTGACTTTC.

The chain employs TRBV25-1 and TRBJ1-3; TRBD1 might be the D (6 bases). Germline CDR1 is MGHDK and CDR2 is SYGVNS. This CDR3 has 16 amino acids. Deletions cut 1 base from V and 3 bases from J, with 13 bases between. The CDR3 region is CASSEFRGGVGNTIYF. The CDR3 DNA is TGTGCCAGCAGTGAATTCCGAGGGGGAGTTGGAAACACCATATATTTT.

The chain couples TRBV6-1 to TRBJ1-2; D is uncertain. The CDR3 runs 14 residues. V was pared by 0 bases and J by 4 bases, with 9 bases between. Germline lookup yields CDR1 MNHNS and CDR2 SASEGT. The CDR3: CASSEAGRVYGYTF. The DNA of the CDR3 is TGTGCCAGCAGTGAAGCGGGCAGAGTCTATGGCTACACCTTC.

The V and J genes are TRBV4-1 and TRBJ1-5; maybe TRBD1 (5 bases). Trimming shortened V by 1 base and J by 1 base, and 11 bases separated the two germline ends. This CDR3 contains 16 residues. Germline V gene data show CDR1 as MGHRA and CDR2 as YSYEKL. The CDR3 sequence: CASSQGGGLSNQPQHF. In DNA, the CDR3 is TGCGCCAGCAGCCAAGGCGGGGGGTTAAGCAATCAGCCCCAGCATTTT.

The chain is built from TRBV30 and TRBJ2-1, with a weak D call TRBD1 (6 bases). Trimming took 8 bases from V and 7 from J, leaving 12 bases between them. Germline V CDR1 and CDR2: GTSNPN, SVGIG (reference sequence). CDR3 length equals 11 residues. This CDR3 reads CAGLRGNEQFF. In nucleotides, the CDR3 is TGTGCCGGATTGAGGGGGAATGAGCAGTTCTTC.

This clone was counted a few times. The rearrangement uses TRBV19 and TRBJ2-1; the D gene is possibly TRBD2 (6 bases). The CDR3 consists of 15 residues. V was cut by 1 base and J by 7 bases, with 14 bases left in between. CDR1 and CDR2 (germline): LNHDA, SQIVND (reference sequence). The DNA for the CDR3 is TGTGCCAGTAGTATAGTGCGCGGGACGAATAATGAGCAGTTCTTC. Protein: CASSIVRGTNNEQFF.

V and J are TRBV19 and TRBJ2-2; D not resolved. The CDR3 covers 13 residues. The germline V gene encodes CDR1 LNHDA and CDR2 SQIVND (reference sequence). V gave up 5 bases and J gave up 9 bases, with 13 bases separating them. The CDR3 is CASSRRQAWELFF. The CDR3 nucleotides are TGTGCCAGTAGTCGACGCCAGGCCTGGGAGCTGTTTTTT.

The gene calls are TRBV4-2 and TRBJ1-3; D not certain. The CDR3 has 15 residues. Germline V CDR1 and CDR2: LGHNA, YNFKEQ. Trimming removed 0 bases from V and 7 bases from J, with 13 bases in between. In DNA, the CDR3 is TGTGCCAGCAGCCAAGAGGAATCTGGAGGGAACACCATATATTTT. Amino acid sequence: CASSQEESGGNTIYF.

In its sample, this clone was seen a few times. The chain uses TRBV7-6 and TRBJ1-1; D is unclear. The CDR3 extends over 18 amino acids. Trimming stripped 1 base from V and 1 base from J, with 19 bases between. CDR1 SGHVS and CDR2 FNYEAQ come from the germline V gene. The CDR3 DNA is TGTGCCAGCAGCTTAGGAAGTAGAGAGGAATGGAGGAACACTGAAGCTTTCTTT. This sequence encodes CASSLGSREEWRNTEAFF.

The V and J genes are TRBV15 and TRBJ1-4; tentative D call: TRBD1 (5 bases). V gave up 1 base and J gave up 5 bases, with 11 bases separating them. This CDR3 contains 15 residues. Germline assignment: CDR1 LNHNV and CDR2 YYDKDF (reference sequence). The CDR3 sequence: CATSRGPGGNEKLFF. The CDR3 DNA reads TGTGCCACCAGCAGAGGGCCGGGGGGAAATGAAAAACTGTTTTTT. Filled out from reference TRBV15 and TRBJ1-4, the complete variable domain reads DAMVIQNPRYQVTQFGKPVTLSCSQTLNHNVMYWYQQKSSQAPKLLFHYYDKDFNNEADTPDNFQSRRPNTSFCFLDIRSPGLGDTAMYLCATSRGPGGNEKLFFGSGTQLSVL.

This clone has just a few counts. The gene calls are TRBV6-5 and TRBJ1-2; 8 nucleotides line up with TRBD1. Looked up from germline, CDR1 is MNHEY and CDR2 is SVGAGI. V lost 5 bases to trimming and J lost 5 bases; unmatched junction nucleotides: 4. This CDR3 has 13 residues. The DNA for the CDR3 is TGTGCCAGCAGTCACGGGACAGGATATGGCTACACCTTC. It is translated as CASSHGTGYGYTF.

In this sample, this clone turned up a few times. This chain connects TRBV4-2 to TRBJ2-3; D possibly corresponds to TRBD1 (6 bases). Germline V CDR1 and CDR2: LGHNA, YNFKEQ. Trimming pared 3 bases from V and 0 bases from J, leaving 16 bases between. The CDR3 sequence is 17 residues long. DNA for the CDR3: TGTGCCAGCAGCCAGGAAGGACAGTGGACTAGCACAGATACGCAGTATTTT. Its protein is CASSQEGQWTSTDTQYF.

The V gene is TRBV19, the J gene TRBJ2-6; the D gene is possibly TRBD1 (5 bases). Germline-derived CDR1 and CDR2 are LNHDA and SQIVND (reference sequence). V was trimmed by 9 bases and J by 1 base, leaving 10 bases between them. The CDR3 loop spans 14 amino acids. The CDR3 sequence: CASRWTSGANVLTF. CDR3 DNA: TGTGCCAGCAGATGGACATCTGGGGCCAACGTCCTGACTTTC.

The V call is TRBV9, the J call TRBJ1-2, with D tentatively TRBD1 (6 bases). CDR1 is SGDLS, CDR2 YYNGEE, per germline. The CDR3 consists of 14 residues. Deletions cut 4 bases from V and 3 bases from J, with 13 bases between. The CDR3 is CASSPGQIHYGYTF. The CDR3 region has the DNA TGTGCCAGCAGCCCCGGACAGATTCACTATGGCTACACCTTC.

The V gene is TRBV7-3, the J gene TRBJ2-1; 10 nucleotides agree with TRBD1. Per germline, CDR1 SGHTA and CDR2 FQGTGA. J was trimmed by 3 bases and V by 5 bases; bases with no gene match: 13. The CDR3 sequence is 18 residues long. The CDR3 nucleotides are TGTGCCAGCAGCCACACAACACCGGGACAGGGGAACTACAATGAGCAGTTCTTC. Translated: CASSHTTPGQGNYNEQFF.

The chain links TRBV5-1 to TRBJ1-2; weak D call: TRBD1 (5 bases). The CDR3 contains 17 residues. Germline CDR1 SGHRS, CDR2 YFSETQ. V was pared by 0 bases and J by 6 bases, with 21 bases between. The DNA of the CDR3 is TGCGCCAGCAGCTTGGGGCAGGGTGGTAGAATGTCGGATGGCTACACCTTC. The encoded protein is CASSLGQGGRMSDGYTF.

The chain links TRBV2 to TRBJ2-3; 7 bases map to TRBD1. There are 15 residues in the CDR3. Germline CDR1 is SNHLY and CDR2 is FYNNEI. The J segment lost 4 bases and the V segment lost 6 bases, leaving 10 bases of the junction unmatched. The CDR3 loop reads CASSRQGSGADTQYF. The CDR3 bases are TGTGCCAGCAGCCGACAGGGTAGTGGCGCAGATACGCAGTATTTT.

Written as DNA, the CDR3 is TGTGCCAGCAGCCAAGAAAAGAGGGCTGGGGAAAAACTGTTTTTT. Protein: CASSQEKRAGEKLFF. The gene calls are TRBV3-1 (or the pseudogene TRBV3-2) and TRBJ1-4; unclear D gene. Germline values: CDR1 LGHDT, CDR2 YNNKEL (reference sequence). Trimming stripped 0 bases from V and 8 bases from J, with 13 bases between. This CDR3 region has 15 residues.

This clone was observed a single time. The gene calls are TRBV5-1 and TRBJ2-1, with D perhaps TRBD1 (6 bases). Germline loops: CDR1 SGHRS, CDR2 YFSETQ. The CDR3 spans 15 residues. V was trimmed by 4 bases and J by 0 bases, leaving 11 bases between them. CDR3 in amino acids: CASSGTGHSYNEQFF. The CDR3 nucleotides are TGCGCCAGCAGCGGGACGGGACACTCCTACAATGAGCAGTTCTTC.

The chain couples TRBV5-4 to TRBJ2-2; 9 nucleotides align to TRBD2. The CDR3 runs to 20 residues. Trimming cost V 4 bases and J 6 bases; bases outside gene matches: 22. CDR1 SGHNT and CDR2 YYREEE come from the germline V gene (reference sequence). The CDR3 here is CASSGVGASGKGFNPGELFF. CDR3 DNA sequence: TGTGCCAGCAGCGGAGTGGGGGCTAGCGGGAAAGGTTTTAACCCCGGGGAGCTGTTTTTT.

The rearrangement links TRBV7-8 to TRBJ1-3; D is ambiguous. The ends were cut back, 5 bases at V and 5 bases at J, with 13 bases in the middle. Germline V gene sequence: CDR1 SGHVS, CDR2 FQNEAQ. The CDR3 covers 14 residues. The CDR3 bases are TGTGCCAGCAGCACGACAAATGCTAGAAACACCATATATTTT. Translating gives CASSTTNARNTIYF.

The V call is TRBV5-4, the J call TRBJ2-3; TRBD1 matches at 11 bases. The CDR3 sequence is 17 residues long. Trimming took 4 bases from V and 0 from J; bases not matched to a gene: 7. Germline CDR1 SGHNT, CDR2 YYREEE (reference sequence). CDR3 nucleotide sequence: TGTGCCAGCAGCACTGGGACAGGGGGGACTAGCACAGATACGCAGTATTTT. It specifies CASSTGTGGTSTDTQYF.